These T cell receptor beta chains were read from a single sample in a study of blood T cell repertoires in COVID-19. TCRdb's copy holds only in-frame clones and misses some; the assay was immunoSEQ multiplex PCR. The sample holds about 200,000 clones, around 84% seen once. Specimen: peripheral blood. These receptors were collected from a woman aged 80 or over with acute or convalescent COVID-19. Each CDR3 is given without its conserved first and last residue.

TRBJ1-2	TRBV7-2	ASSSHIAYGYT
TRBJ2-7	TRBV15	ATSRDRSEQY
TRBJ2-7	TRBV30	AWRTQGANEQY
TRBJ2-7	TRBV19	ASSRGQGGSYEQY
TRBJ1-6	TRBV19	ASSIPGRQNSPLH
TRBJ2-5	TRBV2	ASSERTGSLETQY
TRBJ2-7	TRBV14	ASSQEPGPYEQY
TRBJ2-1	TRBV21-1	ASSKEDRGEF
TRBJ1-5	TRBV3-1/TRBV3-2	ASSGGNSNQPQH
TRBJ2-7	TRBV11-3	ASSLGGTPLLYEQY
TRBJ2-7	TRBV19	ASSADRDRSYEQY
TRBJ1-5	TRBV19	ASSTGFNQPQH
TRBJ1-5	TRBV6-2/TRBV6-3	ASSYGLTIYRGSNQPQH